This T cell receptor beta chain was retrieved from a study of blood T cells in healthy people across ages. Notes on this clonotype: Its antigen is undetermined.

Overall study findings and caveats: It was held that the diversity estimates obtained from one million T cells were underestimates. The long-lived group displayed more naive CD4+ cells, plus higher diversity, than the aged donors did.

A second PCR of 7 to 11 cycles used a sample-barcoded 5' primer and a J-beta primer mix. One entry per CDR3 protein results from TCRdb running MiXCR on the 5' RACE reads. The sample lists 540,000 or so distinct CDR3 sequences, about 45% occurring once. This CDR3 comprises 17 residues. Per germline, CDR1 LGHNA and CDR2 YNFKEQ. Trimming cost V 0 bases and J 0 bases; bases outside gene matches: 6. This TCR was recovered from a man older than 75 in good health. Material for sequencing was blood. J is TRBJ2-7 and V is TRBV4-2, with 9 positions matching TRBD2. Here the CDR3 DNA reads TGTGCCAGCAGCCAAGAGTTACTAGCGGGCCGCTCCTACGAGCAGTACTTC. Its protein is CASSQELLAGRSYEQYF.